This T cell receptor (beta chain) was sequenced during a study of a mutant IDH1 vaccine in newly diagnosed glioma. Profiled with immunoSEQ multiplex PCR; TCRdb holds only in-frame clones, not every one. The sample gives around 80,000 clones, more than 80% of which show up once; over 0.6% is in the top ten. Time point reported: week 23, last vaccination. Every single dose of the vaccine, 300 ug of mutant IDH1 20-mer peptide, came with topical imiquimod. This clone appeared once. As yet, its antigen is unknown. J gave up 4 bases and V 0 bases, and 1 base lay outside the gene matches. Germline V CDR1 and CDR2: KGHSH, LQKENI. The CDR3 has 16 residues.

This receptor was taken from a woman aged 45-59 years with glioma. The source was PBMCs, collected from a glioma patient whose treatment included an IDH1 peptide vaccine. The rearrangement joins TRBV18 to TRBJ1-3; TRBD1 aligns across 12 bases. CDR3 DNA sequence: TGTGCCAGCTCACCACCGGGACAGGGGGCAGGAAACACCATATATTTT. It is translated as CASSPPGQGAGNTIYF.